This record looks at one T cell receptor beta chain sequence and its context. The antigen is not known. A lack of ophthalmopathy progression within 18 months defined stable Graves' hyperthyroidism. Based on clinical symptoms, serum thyroxine and TRAb, thyroid ultrasound and orbital computed tomography, diagnoses were reached. The entry originates in a study of T cells in Graves' hyperthyroidism and ophthalmopathy. Study-wide context: At initial diagnosis, before any treatment had begun, peripheral blood was obtained. Study outcomes and limitations: Blood also held most thyroid clonotypes expanded beyond 0.001.

Trimming pared 1 base from V and 0 bases from J, leaving 9 bases between. Germline values: CDR1 LGHNA, CDR2 YSLEER. The CDR3 is 16 amino acids. Amplified TCR beta CDR3 regions derived from RNA transcripts. With the HTBI primer set, the TCR CDR3 went through a first round of RT-PCR. One entry per CDR3 protein, called by TCRdb with MiXCR from the multiplex PCR reads. The table includes over 650,000 distinct CDR3 sequences, approximately 16% detected once. Sequenced: blood. This sequence joins TRBV4-3 and TRBJ2-2; TRBD2 is a possible D gene (5 bases). The TCR sequence derives from a man aged 18 to 30 with Graves' hyperthyroidism. CDR3 in amino acids: CASSQAWGANTGELFF. The CDR3 DNA is TGCGCCAGCAGCCAAGCGTGGGGAGCGAACACCGGGGAGCTGTTTTTT.